Listed below are T cell receptor beta chains from one sample, sequenced in a study of blood T cell repertoires in COVID-19. The protocol was immunoSEQ multiplex PCR, while the TCRdb copy is restricted to in-frame clones and leaves out a portion. The data contain about 28,000 clones, about 85% of them seen just once; the ten biggest clones take up 9% to 9.5%. Sequencing was done on a sample of peripheral blood. These receptors all come from a human donor in a cohort sampled during active COVID-19. The conserved cysteine and the conserved F or W are not part of the CDR3 here. D genes are given only for firm matches.

D gene | V gene | CDR3 protein
- | TRBV25-1 | ASSAPLGGNTEAF
TRBD1 | TRBV7-9 | ASSSGQGSWGNQPQH
TRBD2 | TRBV27 | ASRPGTSAGYNEQF
TRBD2 | TRBV12-5 | ASGLSRGGSTDTQY
- | TRBV2 | ASSPLRVRDSPLH
TRBD1 | TRBV5-6 | ASSFGTVNYGYT
TRBD1 | TRBV27 | ASSSLDRKGMEF
TRBD1 | TRBV30 | AWDRERGEAF
TRBD1 | TRBV7-9 | ASSRQGVLSMNTEAF
TRBD1 | TRBV5-1 | ASSLGQGGSEKLF
TRBD2 | TRBV4-1 | ASSQNEGTRLF
- | TRBV6-5 | ASSPHTNSPLH
- | TRBV5-1 | ASSLEQGSYNEQF
- | TRBV9 | ASSPHTVDGYT
- | TRBV5-4 | ASRLDSNLYGYT
TRBD2 | TRBV4-2 | ASSRGISGSRDTGELF
- | TRBV27 | ATPRPTAGSNQPQH